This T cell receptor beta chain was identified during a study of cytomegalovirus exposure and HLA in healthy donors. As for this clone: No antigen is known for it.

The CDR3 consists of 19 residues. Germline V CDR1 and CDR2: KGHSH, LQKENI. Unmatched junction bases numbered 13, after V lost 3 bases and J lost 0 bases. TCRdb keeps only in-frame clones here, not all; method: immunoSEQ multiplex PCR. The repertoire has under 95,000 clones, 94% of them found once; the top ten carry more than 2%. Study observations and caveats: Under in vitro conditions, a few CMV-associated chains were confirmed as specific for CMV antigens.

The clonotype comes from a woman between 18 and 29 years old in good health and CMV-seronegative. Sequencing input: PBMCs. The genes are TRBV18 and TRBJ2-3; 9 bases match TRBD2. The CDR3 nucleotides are TGTGCCAGCTCACCGTTTGCGGGACTAGCTTCGAATAGCACAGATACGCAGTATTTT. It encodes CASSPFAGLASNSTDTQYF.